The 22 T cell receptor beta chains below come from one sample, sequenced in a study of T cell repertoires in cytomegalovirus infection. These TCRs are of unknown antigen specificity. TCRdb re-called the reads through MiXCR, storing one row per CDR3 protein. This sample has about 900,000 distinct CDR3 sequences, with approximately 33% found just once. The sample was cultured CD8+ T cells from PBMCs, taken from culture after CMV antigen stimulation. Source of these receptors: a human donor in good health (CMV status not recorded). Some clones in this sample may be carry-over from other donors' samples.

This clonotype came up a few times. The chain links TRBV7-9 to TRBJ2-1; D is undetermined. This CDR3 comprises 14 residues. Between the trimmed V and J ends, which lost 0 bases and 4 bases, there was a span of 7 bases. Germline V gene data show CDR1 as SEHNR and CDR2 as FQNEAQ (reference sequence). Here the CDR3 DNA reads TGTGCCAGCAGCTTAGCGAACACATACAATGAGCAGTTCTTC. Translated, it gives CASSLANTYNEQFF.

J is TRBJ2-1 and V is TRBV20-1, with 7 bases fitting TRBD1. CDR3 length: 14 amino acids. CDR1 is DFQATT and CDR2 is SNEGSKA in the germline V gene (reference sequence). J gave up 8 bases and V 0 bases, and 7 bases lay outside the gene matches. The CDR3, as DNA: TGCAGTGCTAGAGAAATACAGGGGTGGGATGAGCAGTTCTTC. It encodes CSAREIQGWDEQFF.

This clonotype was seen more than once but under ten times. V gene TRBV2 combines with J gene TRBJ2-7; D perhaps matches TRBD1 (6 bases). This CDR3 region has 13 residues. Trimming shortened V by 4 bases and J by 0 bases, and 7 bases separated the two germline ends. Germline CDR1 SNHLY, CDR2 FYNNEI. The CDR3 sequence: CASSGTASYEQYF. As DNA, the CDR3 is TGTGCCAGCAGTGGGACAGCCTCCTACGAGCAGTACTTC. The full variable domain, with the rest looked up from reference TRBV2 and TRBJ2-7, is EPEVTQTPSHQVTQMGQEVILRCVPISNHLYFYWYRQILGQKVEFLVSFYNNEISEKSEIFDDQFSVERPDGSNFTLKIRSTKLEDSAMYFCASSGTASYEQYFGPGTRLTVT.

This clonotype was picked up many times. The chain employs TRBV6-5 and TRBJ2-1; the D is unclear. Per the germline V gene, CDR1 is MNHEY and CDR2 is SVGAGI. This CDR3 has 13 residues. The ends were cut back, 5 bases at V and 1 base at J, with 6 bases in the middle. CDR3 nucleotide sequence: TGTGCCAGCAGTACCGCTTCCTACAATGAGCAGTTCTTC. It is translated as CASSTASYNEQFF.

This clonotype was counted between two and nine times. The CDR3 DNA follows: TGTGCCAGCAGCTTCAGTTTTCGGGGAGTAGAGGAGACCCAGTACTTC. Protein product: CASSFSFRGVEETQYF. The chain carries TRBV7-8 and TRBJ2-5, with D perhaps matching TRBD2 (5 bases). V lost 3 bases and J lost 5, with 19 bases in between. Looked up from germline, CDR1 is SGHVS and CDR2 is FQNEAQ. The CDR3 runs 16 residues.

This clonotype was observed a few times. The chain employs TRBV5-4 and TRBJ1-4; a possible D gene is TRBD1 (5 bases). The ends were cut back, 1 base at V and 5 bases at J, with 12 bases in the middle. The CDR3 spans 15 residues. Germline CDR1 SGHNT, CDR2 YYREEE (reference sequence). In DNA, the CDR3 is TGTGCCAGCAGCTTGAGGCAGGGATTAAATGAAAAACTGTTTTTT. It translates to CASSLRQGLNEKLFF.

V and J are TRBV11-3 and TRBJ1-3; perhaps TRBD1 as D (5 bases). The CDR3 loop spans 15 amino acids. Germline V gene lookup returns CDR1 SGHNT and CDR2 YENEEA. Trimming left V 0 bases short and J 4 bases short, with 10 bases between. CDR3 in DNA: TGTGCCAGCAGCTTAGAAGGGGTGTCGGGAAACACCATATATTTT. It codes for CASSLEGVSGNTIYF.

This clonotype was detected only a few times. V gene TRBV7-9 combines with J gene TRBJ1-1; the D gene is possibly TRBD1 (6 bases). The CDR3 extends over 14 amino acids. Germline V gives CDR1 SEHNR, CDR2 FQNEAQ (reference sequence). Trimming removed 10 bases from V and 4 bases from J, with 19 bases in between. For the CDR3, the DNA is TGTGCCACCCTATTAAAGGGGGGCGTCACTGAAGCTTTCTTT. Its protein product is CATLLKGGVTEAFF.

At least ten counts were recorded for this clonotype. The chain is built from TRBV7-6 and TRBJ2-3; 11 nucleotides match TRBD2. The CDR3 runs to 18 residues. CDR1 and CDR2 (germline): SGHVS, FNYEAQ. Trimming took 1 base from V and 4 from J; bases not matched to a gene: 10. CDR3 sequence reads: CASSLVPHLSGGADTQYF. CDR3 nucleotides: TGTGCCAGCAGCTTAGTTCCCCATCTTAGCGGGGGGGCAGATACGCAGTATTTT.

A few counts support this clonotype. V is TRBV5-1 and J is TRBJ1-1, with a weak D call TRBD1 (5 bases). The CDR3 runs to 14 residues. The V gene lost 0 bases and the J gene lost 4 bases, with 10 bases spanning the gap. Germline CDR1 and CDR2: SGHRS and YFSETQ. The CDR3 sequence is CASSLVRGATEAFF. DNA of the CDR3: TGCGCCAGCAGCTTGGTTCGAGGGGCCACTGAAGCTTTCTTT.

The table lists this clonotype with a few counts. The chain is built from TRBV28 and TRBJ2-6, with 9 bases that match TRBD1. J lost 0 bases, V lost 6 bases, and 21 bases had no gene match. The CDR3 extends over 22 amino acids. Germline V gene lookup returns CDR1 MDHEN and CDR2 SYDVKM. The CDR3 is CASSTLRTGVPEAVSGANVLTF. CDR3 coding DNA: TGTGCCAGCAGCACTCTCAGGACAGGGGTCCCTGAGGCCGTCTCTGGGGCCAACGTCCTGACTTTC.

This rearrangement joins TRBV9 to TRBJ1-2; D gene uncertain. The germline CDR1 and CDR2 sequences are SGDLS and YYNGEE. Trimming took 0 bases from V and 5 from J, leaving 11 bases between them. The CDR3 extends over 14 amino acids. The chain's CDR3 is CASSVGGVLYGYTF. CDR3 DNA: TGTGCCAGCAGCGTAGGTGGGGTTTTGTATGGCTACACCTTC. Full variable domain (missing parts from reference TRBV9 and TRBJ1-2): DSGVTQTPKHLITATGQRVTLRCSPRSGDLSVYWYQQSLDQGLQFLIQYYNGEERAKGNILERFSAQQFPDLHSELNLSSLELGDSALYFCASSVGGVLYGYTFGSGTRLTVV.

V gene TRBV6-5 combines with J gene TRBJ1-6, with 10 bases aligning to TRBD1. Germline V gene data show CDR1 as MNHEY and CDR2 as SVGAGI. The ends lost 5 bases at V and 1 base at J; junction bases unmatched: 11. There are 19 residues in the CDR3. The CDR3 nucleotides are TGTGCCAGCAGTCCCCGGGGACAGGGGATCGCGTCCTATAATTCACCCCTCCACTTT. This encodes CASSPRGQGIASYNSPLHF.

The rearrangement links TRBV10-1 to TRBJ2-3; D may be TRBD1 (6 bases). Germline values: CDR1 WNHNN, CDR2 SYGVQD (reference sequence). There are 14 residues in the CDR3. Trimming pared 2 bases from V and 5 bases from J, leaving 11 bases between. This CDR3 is CASSEVGAKDTQYF. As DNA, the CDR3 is TGCGCCAGCAGTGAGGTGGGGGCTAAAGATACGCAGTATTTT.

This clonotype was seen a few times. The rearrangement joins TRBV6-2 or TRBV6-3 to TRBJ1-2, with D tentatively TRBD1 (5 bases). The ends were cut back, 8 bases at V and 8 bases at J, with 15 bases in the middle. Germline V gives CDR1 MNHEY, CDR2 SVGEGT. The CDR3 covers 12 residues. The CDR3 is CASGSQGYGYTF. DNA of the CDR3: TGTGCCAGCGGTTCGCAGGGCTACGGCTACACCTTC.

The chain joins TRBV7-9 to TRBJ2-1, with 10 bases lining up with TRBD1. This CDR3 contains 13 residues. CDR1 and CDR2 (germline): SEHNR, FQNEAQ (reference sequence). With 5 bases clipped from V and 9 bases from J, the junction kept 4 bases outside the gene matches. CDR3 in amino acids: CASSRQGASEQFF. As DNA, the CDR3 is TGTGCCAGCAGCCGACAGGGGGCGAGTGAGCAGTTCTTC.

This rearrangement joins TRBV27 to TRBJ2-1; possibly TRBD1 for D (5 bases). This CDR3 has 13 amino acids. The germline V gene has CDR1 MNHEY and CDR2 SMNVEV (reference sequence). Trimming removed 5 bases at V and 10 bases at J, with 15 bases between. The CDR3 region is CASSPILGQEQFF. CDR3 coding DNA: TGTGCCAGCAGTCCGATCCTCGGACAAGAGCAGTTCTTC.

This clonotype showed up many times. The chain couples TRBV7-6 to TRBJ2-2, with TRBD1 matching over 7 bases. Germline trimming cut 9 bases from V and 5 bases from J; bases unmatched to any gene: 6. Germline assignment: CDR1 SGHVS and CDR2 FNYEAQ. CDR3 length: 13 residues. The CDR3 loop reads CASQKGATGELFF. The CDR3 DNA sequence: TGTGCCAGTCAGAAGGGGGCTACCGGGGAGCTGTTTTTT.

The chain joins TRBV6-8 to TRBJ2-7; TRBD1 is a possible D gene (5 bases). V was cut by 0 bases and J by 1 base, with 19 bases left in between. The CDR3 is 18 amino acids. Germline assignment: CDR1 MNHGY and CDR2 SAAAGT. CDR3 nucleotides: TGTGCCAGCAGTTACTCGAAGTATGGGGCTGATATATCCTACGAGCAGTACTTC. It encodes CASSYSKYGADISYEQYF.

The DNA for the CDR3 is TGTGCCAGCAGCGCTCCGGGACCGACGAACACCGGGGAGCTGTTTTTT. Encoded protein: CASSAPGPTNTGELFF. The genes are TRBV7-9 and TRBJ2-2; D might be TRBD1 or TRBD2, each matching 5 bases. Germline V gene sequence: CDR1 SEHNR, CDR2 FQNEAQ (reference sequence). There are 16 residues in the CDR3. Trimming took 5 bases from V and 0 from J, leaving 13 bases between them.

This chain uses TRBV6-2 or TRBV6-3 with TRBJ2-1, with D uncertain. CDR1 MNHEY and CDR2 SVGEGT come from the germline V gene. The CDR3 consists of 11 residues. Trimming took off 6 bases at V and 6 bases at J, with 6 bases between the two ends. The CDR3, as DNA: TGTGCCAGCAGCCGGGCCAATGAGCAGTTCTTC. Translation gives CASSRANEQFF.

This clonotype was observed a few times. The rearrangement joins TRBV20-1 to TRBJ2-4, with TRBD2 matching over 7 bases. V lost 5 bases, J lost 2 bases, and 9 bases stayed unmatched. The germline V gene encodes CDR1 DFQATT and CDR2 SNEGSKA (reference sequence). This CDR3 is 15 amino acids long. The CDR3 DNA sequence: TGCAGTGCTCCTCACCCGCGGGGGACCAAAAACATTCAGTACTTC. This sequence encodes CSAPHPRGTKNIQYF.